One sample yielded the 8 T cell receptor beta chains listed below, sequenced in a study of OX40 agonist ivuxolimab in advanced cancers. Profiling relied on immunoSEQ multiplex PCR, and the TCRdb table lists in-frame clones only, not all of them. The sample consists of fewer than 95,000 clones, 85% to 90% of them appearing once. Specimen: CD4+ or CD8+ T cells sorted from blood, collected in a trial of the OX40 agonist ivuxolimab. The receptor source for this set is an adult with an advanced solid tumor such as melanoma, head and neck, liver or kidney cancer.

This clone was seen more than once but under ten times. The V gene is TRBV19, the J gene TRBJ2-1, with D possibly being TRBD1 or TRBD2 (5 bases each). The CDR3 runs 15 residues. V lost 3 bases and J lost 2, with 11 bases in between. Germline CDR1 is LNHDA and CDR2 is SQIVND (reference sequence). In nucleotides, the CDR3 is TGTGCCAGTAGTATGGGGGAGTCCCCCTACAATGAGCAGTTCTTC. Translated: CASSMGESPYNEQFF. Using reference TRBV19 and TRBJ2-1 for the parts outside the CDR3, the full variable domain is DGGITQSPKYLFRKEGQNVTLSCEQNLNHDAMYWYRQDPGQGLRLIYYSQIVNDFQKGDIAEGYSVSREKKESFPLTVTSAQKNPTAFYLCASSMGESPYNEQFFGPGTRLTVL.

This rearrangement joins TRBV19 to TRBJ2-7; possibly TRBD2 for D (7 bases). Germline CDR1 LNHDA, CDR2 SQIVND (reference sequence). Trimming took 9 bases from V and 4 from J, leaving 19 bases between them. The CDR3 has 14 residues. The CDR3 DNA is TGTGCCAGAGGAGGGGGGGAGCGGGCGTACGAGCAGTACTTC. Its translation: CARGGGERAYEQYF.

The chain couples TRBV6-6 to TRBJ1-2; D is undetermined. CDR1 is MNHNY and CDR2 is SVGAGI in the germline V gene (reference sequence). V lost 2 bases, J lost 8 bases, and 12 bases lay in between. This CDR3 comprises 13 residues. CDR3 residues: CASSYLRVRGYTF. In DNA, the CDR3 is TGTGCCAGCAGTTACCTTAGGGTTCGGGGCTACACCTTC.

This chain joins TRBV10-1 and TRBJ2-3; a weak D match, TRBD1 (6 bases). The CDR3 totals 15 residues. Per germline, CDR1 WNHNN and CDR2 SYGVQD (reference sequence). The V end was cut by 5 bases, the J end by 2 bases, with 14 bases between. The DNA for the CDR3 is TGCGCCAGCAGTACGGGACAAAGCCTCACAGATACGCAGTATTTT. Translating it yields CASSTGQSLTDTQYF.

This chain links TRBV5-4 with TRBJ2-7; D may be TRBD1 (5 bases). The CDR3 consists of 14 residues. V was trimmed by 3 bases and J by 6 bases, leaving 16 bases between them. Germline-derived CDR1 and CDR2 are SGHNT and YYREEE (reference sequence). Written as DNA, the CDR3 is TGTGCCAGCAGCTCTCACCTAGGGGCGGTCGAGCAGTACTTC. Its translation: CASSSHLGAVEQYF.

This clone has only one observation. The rearrangement links TRBV7-9 to TRBJ2-1; 10 bases match TRBD2. Germline-derived CDR1 and CDR2 are SEHNR and FQNEAQ (reference sequence). J was trimmed by 4 bases and V by 5 bases; bases with no gene match: 5. The CDR3 totals 15 residues. CDR3 nucleotide sequence: TGTGCCAGCAGCCAGACTAGCGGGTATTACAATGAGCAGTTCTTC. This codes for CASSQTSGYYNEQFF.

The chain employs TRBV11-2 and TRBJ2-7, with 9 bases identical to TRBD1. Germline V gives CDR1 SGHAT, CDR2 FQNNGV. The CDR3 sequence is 15 residues long. V shed 7 bases and J 4 bases; nucleotides not matched to a gene: 11. The CDR3 DNA sequence: TGTGCCAGCATCCCCGGGGGACAGGGTGTTTACGAGCAGTACTTC. Its protein product is CASIPGGQGVYEQYF. The full variable domain, in which reference TRBV11-2 and TRBJ2-7 provide the parts outside the CDR3, is EAGVAQSPRYKIIEKRQSVAFWCNPISGHATLYWYQQILGQGPKLLIQFQNNGVVDDSQLPKDRFSAERLKGVDSTLKIQPAKLEDSAVYLCASIPGGQGVYEQYFGPGTRLTVT.

The chain joins TRBV5-4 to TRBJ1-1; no firm D call. Germline V gene data show CDR1 as SGHNT and CDR2 as YYREEE (reference sequence). The V end was cut by 4 bases, the J end by 3 bases, with 19 bases between. The CDR3 has 16 amino acids. CDR3 sequence: CASSPKEVPSHTEAFF. In DNA form, the CDR3 reads TGTGCCAGCAGCCCTAAGGAGGTCCCATCCCACACTGAAGCTTTCTTT. Full variable domain (remainder filled in from reference TRBV5-4 and TRBJ1-1): ETGVTQSPTHLIKTRGQQVTLRCSSQSGHNTVSWYQQALGQGPQFIFQYYREEENGRGNFPPRFSGLQFPNYSSELNVNALELDDSALYLCASSPKEVPSHTEAFFGQGTRLTVV.